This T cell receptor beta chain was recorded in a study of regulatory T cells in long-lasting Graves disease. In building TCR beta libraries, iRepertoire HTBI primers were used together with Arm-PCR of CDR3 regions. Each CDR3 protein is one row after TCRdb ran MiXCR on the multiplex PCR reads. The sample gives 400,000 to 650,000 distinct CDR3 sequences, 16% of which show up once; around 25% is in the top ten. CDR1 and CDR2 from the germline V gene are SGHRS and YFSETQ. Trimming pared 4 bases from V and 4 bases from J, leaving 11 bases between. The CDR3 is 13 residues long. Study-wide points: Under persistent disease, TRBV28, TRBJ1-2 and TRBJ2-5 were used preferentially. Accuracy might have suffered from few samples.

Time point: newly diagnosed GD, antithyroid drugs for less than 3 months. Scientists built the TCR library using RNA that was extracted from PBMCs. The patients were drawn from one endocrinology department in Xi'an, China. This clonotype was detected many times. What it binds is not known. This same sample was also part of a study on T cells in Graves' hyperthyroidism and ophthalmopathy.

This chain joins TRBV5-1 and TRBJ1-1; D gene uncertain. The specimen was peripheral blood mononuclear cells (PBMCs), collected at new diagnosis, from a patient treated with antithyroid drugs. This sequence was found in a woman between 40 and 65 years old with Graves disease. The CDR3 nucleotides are TGCGCCAGCAGCGAGGTAGTGAGCACTGAAGCTTTCTTT. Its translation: CASSEVVSTEAFF.